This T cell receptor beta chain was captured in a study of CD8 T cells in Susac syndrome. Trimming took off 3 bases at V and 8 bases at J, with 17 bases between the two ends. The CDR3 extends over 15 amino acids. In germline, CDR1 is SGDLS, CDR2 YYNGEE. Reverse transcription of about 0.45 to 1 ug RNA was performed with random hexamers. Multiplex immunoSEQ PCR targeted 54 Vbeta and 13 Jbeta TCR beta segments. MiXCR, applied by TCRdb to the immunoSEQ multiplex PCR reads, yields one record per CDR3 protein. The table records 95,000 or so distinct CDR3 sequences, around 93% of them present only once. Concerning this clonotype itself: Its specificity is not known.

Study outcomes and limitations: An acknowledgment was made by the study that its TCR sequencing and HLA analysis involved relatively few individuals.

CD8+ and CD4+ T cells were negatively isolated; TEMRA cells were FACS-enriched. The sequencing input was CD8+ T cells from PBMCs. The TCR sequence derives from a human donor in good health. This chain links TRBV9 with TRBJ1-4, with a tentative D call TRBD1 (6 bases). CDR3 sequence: CASSGWKGGEEKLFF. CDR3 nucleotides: TGTGCCAGCAGCGGCTGGAAGGGGGGAGAAGAAAAACTGTTTTTT.